These 25 T cell receptor beta chains originate from one sample sequenced in a study of identical twins. TCRdb reprocessed the 5' RACE reads via MiXCR and lists one record per CDR3 protein. The table shows roughly 240,000 distinct CDR3 sequences, with approximately 7.9% occurring only once. The same data also went into a second study, on yellow fever vaccine responses in identical twins.

The source material was CD8+ T cells sorted from blood. The source of these receptors is a woman between 18 and 29 years old in good health.

This clonotype was observed a few times. V usage is TRBV5-1 and J usage is TRBJ2-3; no reliable D call. CDR1 and CDR2 from the germline V gene are SGHRS and YFSETQ. This CDR3 region has 17 residues. Trimming shortened V by 0 bases and J by 4 bases, and 18 bases separated the two germline ends. CDR3 protein: CASSLDPTPARPDTQYF. CDR3 bases: TGCGCCAGCAGCTTGGACCCTACCCCCGCCAGGCCAGATACGCAGTATTTT.

This clonotype was seen many times. J is TRBJ2-7 and V is TRBV4-1; perhaps TRBD1 as D (7 bases). The CDR3 has 15 residues. Per the germline V gene, CDR1 is MGHRA and CDR2 is YSYEKL. Trimming pared 4 bases from V and 3 bases from J, leaving 16 bases between. As DNA, the CDR3 is TGCGCCAGCAGCCTCAAGGCGGGACAGAGCTACGAGCAGTACTTC. This sequence encodes CASSLKAGQSYEQYF.

This clonotype was seen at least ten times. J is TRBJ2-5 and V is TRBV4-1, with TRBD2 matching over 7 bases. After removal of 6 bases from V and 0 bases from J, the junction contained 13 bases not matched to a gene. This CDR3 region has 17 residues. Germline values: CDR1 MGHRA, CDR2 YSYEKL. This chain's CDR3 is CASRSSTTSSYQETQYF. The CDR3 region has the DNA TGCGCCAGCAGATCCTCAACGACTAGCTCGTACCAAGAGACCCAGTACTTC.

This clonotype appeared a few times. The chain links TRBV2 to TRBJ2-7; 8 positions match TRBD1. CDR1 and CDR2 from the germline V gene are SNHLY and FYNNEI. The CDR3 runs to 12 residues. V was clipped by 10 bases and J by 2 bases; unmatched bases: 4. Here the CDR3 reads CATGTGTYEQYF. The DNA of the CDR3 is TGTGCCACCGGGACAGGTACCTACGAGCAGTACTTC.

This clonotype was recorded a few times. V and J are TRBV28 and TRBJ2-7; 9 bases are shared with TRBD1. This CDR3 region has 15 residues. Trimming cost V 7 bases and J 1 base; bases outside gene matches: 8. Per the germline V gene, CDR1 is MDHEN and CDR2 is SYDVKM. This CDR3 reads CASIPVTGGSYEQYF. The CDR3 DNA follows: TGTGCCAGCATCCCCGTGACAGGGGGTTCCTACGAGCAGTACTTC.

This clonotype was found many times. This chain links TRBV14 with TRBJ1-1; no clear D. Germline-derived CDR1 and CDR2 are SGHDN and FVKESK. This CDR3 spans 13 amino acids. V dropped 1 base and J dropped 9 bases, with 12 bases sitting between them. The CDR3: CASSQVNTAKAFF. The CDR3 nucleotides are TGTGCCAGCAGCCAAGTAAATACAGCAAAAGCTTTCTTT.

The chain uses TRBV19 and TRBJ1-6; D not certain. With 4 bases removed from V and 6 bases from J, the gap between germline ends came to 13 bases. The CDR3 consists of 15 residues. Germline V CDR1 and CDR2: LNHDA, SQIVND (reference sequence). CDR3 protein: CASSTKTTSNSPLHF. In nucleotides, the CDR3 is TGTGCCAGTAGTACGAAGACAACATCTAATTCACCCCTCCACTTT. The whole variable domain, remainder taken from reference TRBV19 and TRBJ1-6, is DGGITQSPKYLFRKEGQNVTLSCEQNLNHDAMYWYRQDPGQGLRLIYYSQIVNDFQKGDIAEGYSVSREKKESFPLTVTSAQKNPTAFYLCASSTKTTSNSPLHFGNGTRLTVT.

This clonotype has at least ten counts. The J gene is TRBJ2-7, the V gene TRBV5-1; 16 bases align to TRBD2. Germline-derived CDR1 and CDR2 are SGHRS and YFSETQ. This CDR3 is 17 amino acids long. The junction had 9 bases not matched to a gene; V was cut back by 4 bases and J by 5 bases. As DNA, the CDR3 is TGCGCCAGCAGCCCGGGACTAGCGGGAGGGCCTCCCCACGAGCAGTACTTC. Its translation: CASSPGLAGGPPHEQYF.

This clonotype has at least ten counts. The chain has TRBV12-3 or TRBV12-4 and TRBJ1-2, with a tentative D call TRBD1 (5 bases). Trimming took 2 bases from V and 4 from J, leaving 17 bases between them. This CDR3 has 16 residues. The CDR3 protein is CASSLSGRQGAYGYTF. The CDR3 bases are TGTGCCAGCAGTTTATCGGGGAGGCAGGGAGCCTATGGCTACACCTTC.

The CDR3 DNA sequence: TGTGCCACCAGTGATTCCCAGGCGCAGAACACTGAAGCTTTCTTT. Its translation: CATSDSQAQNTEAFF. The chain is built from TRBV24-1 and TRBJ1-1, with D unresolved. Germline loops: CDR1 KGHDR, CDR2 SFDVKD. The ends were cut back, 2 bases at V and 1 base at J, with 10 bases in the middle. This CDR3 is 15 amino acids long.

This clonotype was counted at least ten times. The V and J genes are TRBV6-5 and TRBJ2-2; D gene unclear. Trimming removed 6 bases from V and 7 bases from J, with 6 bases in between. The CDR3 contains 11 residues. Germline-derived CDR1 and CDR2 are MNHEY and SVGAGI. The DNA of the CDR3 is TGTGCCAGCAGGGCTGGCGGGGAGCTGTTTTTT. Translating gives CASRAGGELFF.

This clonotype was seen only a few times. The CDR3, as DNA: TGTGCCAGCAGTGTCGGCACAGGGGGCTATGGCTACACCTTC. It encodes CASSVGTGGYGYTF. The rearrangement uses TRBV27 and TRBJ1-2; 8 bases map to TRBD1. Germline V CDR1 and CDR2: MNHEY, SMNVEV (reference sequence). The V gene end was trimmed by 5 bases and the J gene end by 4 bases; junction bases not matched to a gene: 6. This CDR3 is 14 amino acids long.

There are a few counts of this clonotype. The chain employs TRBV5-1 and TRBJ2-1; possible D gene TRBD1, 6 bases. CDR3 length: 16 amino acids. The germline gives CDR1 SGHRS, CDR2 YFSETQ. V lost 0 bases to trimming and J lost 2 bases, with 12 bases between them. The CDR3 coding sequence is TGCGCCAGCAGCTTGGAGGGGACACCCCCCTACAATGAGCAGTTCTTC. Residues: CASSLEGTPPYNEQFF.

The chain carries TRBV11-2 and TRBJ2-1, with D possibly matching TRBD2 (6 bases). The CDR3 is 12 amino acids. V shed 1 base and J shed 8 bases, with 6 bases lying between them. Germline V CDR1 and CDR2: SGHAT, FQNNGV. The CDR3, as DNA: TGTGCCAGCAGCTTAGTAGCGGATGAGCAGTTCTTC. It encodes CASSLVADEQFF.

This clonotype was counted at least ten times. The chain has TRBV29-1 and TRBJ2-1; TRBD2 aligns across 8 bases. The germline V gene has CDR1 SQVTM and CDR2 ANQGSEA. The CDR3 is 11 amino acids. V dropped 1 base and J dropped 12; count of bases not matched to a gene: 2. CDR3 amino acids: CSVEVAGRQFF. The CDR3 DNA sequence: TGCAGCGTTGAAGTAGCGGGGAGGCAGTTCTTC.

V and J are TRBV6-1 and TRBJ2-7; D is unclear. Germline V gene lookup returns CDR1 MNHNS and CDR2 SASEGT. The CDR3 sequence is 13 residues long. The CDR3 reads CASSEGGAYEQYV. DNA for the CDR3: TGTGCCAGCAGCGAAGGTGGGGCCTACGAGCAGTACGTC.

The chain carries TRBV6-1 and TRBJ2-1, with 10 nucleotides matching TRBD2. The length of the CDR3 is 15 residues. Germline trimming cut 5 bases from V and 7 bases from J; bases unmatched to any gene: 8. From germline, CDR1 is MNHNS and CDR2 SASEGT. CDR3 nucleotide sequence: TGTGCCAGCAGTCCCGATAAGCGGGGGGGTAATGAGCAGTTCTTC. The encoded protein is CASSPDKRGGNEQFF.

This sequence joins TRBV10-3 and TRBJ2-7; TRBD2 agrees at 7 bases. J gave up 0 bases and V 5 bases, and 4 bases lay outside the gene matches. There are 14 residues in the CDR3. Germline V gene lookup returns CDR1 ENHRY and CDR2 SYGVKD. CDR3 region: CAISKSGDSYEQYF. CDR3 bases: TGTGCCATCAGTAAGAGCGGGGACTCCTACGAGCAGTACTTC.

In its sample, this clonotype was seen a few times. The CDR3 here is CASSDPGASGRNEQFF. CDR3 nucleotides: TGTGCCAGCAGTGACCCCGGGGCTAGCGGGAGGAATGAGCAGTTCTTC. The V and J genes are TRBV6-4 and TRBJ2-1, with 11 positions matching TRBD2. V shed 2 bases, J shed 7 bases, and the junction held 7 bases outside the gene matches. The germline gives CDR1 MRHNA, CDR2 SNTAGT. The CDR3 extends over 16 amino acids.

The chain employs TRBV12-3 or TRBV12-4 and TRBJ2-4, with D possibly TRBD1 on 6 matching bases. V lost 3 bases to trimming and J lost 3 bases, with 15 bases between them. This CDR3 is built from 16 residues. The CDR3 is CASSFSGAESKNIQYF. The CDR3 DNA is TGTGCCAGCAGTTTTTCAGGGGCCGAGAGCAAAAACATTCAGTACTTC.

This clonotype was seen more than once but under ten times. The rearrangement joins TRBV7-6 to TRBJ2-3; D gene unclear. Trimming took off 5 bases at V and 2 bases at J, with 29 bases between the two ends. The CDR3 runs to 20 residues. The germline V gene has CDR1 SGHVS and CDR2 FNYEAQ. The CDR3: CASSPYGGHSRGPTTDTQYF. As DNA, the CDR3 is TGTGCCAGCAGCCCTTACGGTGGGCATTCCAGAGGACCTACCACAGATACGCAGTATTTT.

This clonotype showed up many times. This chain joins TRBV10-2 and TRBJ2-1; a possible D gene is TRBD2 (5 bases). This CDR3 has 12 residues. Per the germline V gene, CDR1 is WSHSY and CDR2 is SAAADI. V was cut by 8 bases and J by 8 bases, with 13 bases left in between. The CDR3 reads CASLASSDEQFF. The CDR3 region has the DNA TGCGCCAGCCTAGCCAGTAGCGATGAGCAGTTCTTC.

This clonotype appeared many times. This chain connects TRBV5-5 to TRBJ2-1, with D possibly being TRBD2 (5 bases). The CDR3 is made up of 15 amino acids. Germline CDR1 and CDR2: SGHKS and YYEKEE (reference sequence). Trimming took off 2 bases at V and 2 bases at J, with 11 bases between the two ends. CDR3 in amino acids: CASSLLSAAYNEQFF. In nucleotides, the CDR3 is TGTGCCAGCAGCTTACTATCAGCGGCCTACAATGAGCAGTTCTTC.

This clonotype was seen repeatedly, ten times or more. This chain uses TRBV12-3 or TRBV12-4 with TRBJ2-1, with D perhaps TRBD1 (7 bases). The V end lost 8 bases, the J end lost 5 bases, and 16 bases lay between the germline ends. The CDR3 has 14 residues. CDR3: CASYSGGSNNEQFF. CDR3 nucleotide sequence: TGTGCCAGCTATTCAGGGGGGTCAAACAATGAGCAGTTCTTC.

There are many counts of this clonotype. This chain joins TRBV4-2 and TRBJ1-5; 8 bases are a match to TRBD1. J gave up 5 bases and V 6 bases, and 3 bases lay outside the gene matches. Germline V gene lookup returns CDR1 LGHNA and CDR2 YNFKEQ. There are 13 residues in the CDR3. The CDR3 here is CASSPGGYQPQHF. CDR3 in DNA: TGTGCCAGCAGTCCAGGGGGCTATCAGCCCCAGCATTTT.